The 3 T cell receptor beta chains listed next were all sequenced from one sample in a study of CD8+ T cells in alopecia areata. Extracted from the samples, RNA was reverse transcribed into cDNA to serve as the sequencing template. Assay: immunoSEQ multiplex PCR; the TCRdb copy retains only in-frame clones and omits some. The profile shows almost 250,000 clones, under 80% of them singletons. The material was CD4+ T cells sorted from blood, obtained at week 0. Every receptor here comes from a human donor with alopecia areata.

CDR3 bases: TGTGCCAGCAGCGTACTGGTGGACTCCTACGAGCAGTACTTC. It translates to CASSVLVDSYEQYF. The chain carries TRBV9 and TRBJ2-7; no firm D call. Trimming removed 1 base at V and 0 bases at J, with 8 bases between. In germline, CDR1 is SGDLS, CDR2 YYNGEE. This CDR3 contains 14 residues.

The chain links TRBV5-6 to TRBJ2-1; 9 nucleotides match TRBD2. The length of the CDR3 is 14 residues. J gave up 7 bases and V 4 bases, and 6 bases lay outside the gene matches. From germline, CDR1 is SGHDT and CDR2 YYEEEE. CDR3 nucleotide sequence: TGTGCCAGCAGCCCGGGACTAGCTTGGAATGAGCAGTTCTTC. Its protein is CASSPGLAWNEQFF.

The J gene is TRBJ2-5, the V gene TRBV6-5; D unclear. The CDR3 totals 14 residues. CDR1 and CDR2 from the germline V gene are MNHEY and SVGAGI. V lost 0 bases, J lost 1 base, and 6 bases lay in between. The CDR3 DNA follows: TGTGCCAGCAGTTACTCTGGCAGCCAAGAGACCCAGTACTTC. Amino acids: CASSYSGSQETQYF.